This T cell receptor beta chain was sequenced during a study of CXCR3-negative and CXCR3-positive naive CD8 T cells. Whole-study findings and limits: The study found more hydrophobic TRB CDR3s in CXCR3-positive naive cells than in CXCR3-negative naive cells. Similar TRBV-TRBJ usage characterized naive CXCR3-negative and CXCR3-positive cells; memory cells differed.

Researchers sorted about 320,000 cells of each CD8+ T cell subset in triplicate. Among CD8+ T cells, naive ones were CD45RO-CCR7+CD27+CD95-. Turning to this clonotype: Its target is not known.

The study made its TRB cDNA libraries by 5' RACE, adding UMI labels. Using the 5' RACE reads, TCRdb records one entry per CDR3 protein without DNA. The repertoire shows 5,500 to 7,500 distinct CDR3 sequences; the top ten hold 1.1% to 1.5%. The clonotype was recovered from a human donor in good health. Some clones in this sample may be carry-over from other donors' samples. The sequenced sample was naive CXCR3+ CD8+ T cells from blood. As to subset: CD45RO-CCR7+CD27+CD95- naive CD8+ T cells expressing CXCR3 (TNR3+).

Here the CDR3 reads CASSQGQGNHEQYF. The chain couples TRBV7-8 to TRBJ2-7; without DNA, the TCRdb call of TRBD1 cannot be checked. Looked up from germline, CDR1 is SGHVS and CDR2 is FQNEAQ. This CDR3 region has 14 residues.